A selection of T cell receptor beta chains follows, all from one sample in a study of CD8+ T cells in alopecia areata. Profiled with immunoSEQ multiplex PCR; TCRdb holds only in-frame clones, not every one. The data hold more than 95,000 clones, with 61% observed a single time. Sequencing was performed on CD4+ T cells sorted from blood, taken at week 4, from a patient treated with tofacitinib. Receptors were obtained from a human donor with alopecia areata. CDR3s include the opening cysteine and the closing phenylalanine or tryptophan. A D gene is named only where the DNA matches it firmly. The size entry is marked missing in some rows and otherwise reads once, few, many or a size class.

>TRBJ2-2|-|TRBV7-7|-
CASSLAEHTGELFF
TGTGCCAGCAGCTTAGCGGAGCACACCGGGGAGCTGTTTTTT
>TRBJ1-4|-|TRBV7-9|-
CASSLRAGYEKLFF
TGTGCCAGCAGCTTACGGGCGGGTTATGAAAAACTGTTTTTT
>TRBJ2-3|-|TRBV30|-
CAWSNGGSTDTQYF
TGTGCCTGGAGTAACGGCGGGAGCACAGATACGCAGTATTTT
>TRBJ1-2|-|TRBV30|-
CAWNPGMNYGYTF
TGTGCCTGGAACCCAGGGATGAACTATGGCTACACCTTC
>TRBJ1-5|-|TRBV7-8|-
CASSLLPGRPQHF
TGTGCCAGCAGCCTACTACCGGGGAGGCCCCAGCATTTT
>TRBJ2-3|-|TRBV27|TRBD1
CASSSTTGADTQYF
TGTGCCAGCAGTTCCACTACAGGGGCCGATACGCAGTATTTT
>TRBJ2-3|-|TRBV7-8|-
CASSLTATRNLADTQYF
TGTGCCAGCAGCTTAACTGCGACTAGAAATTTGGCAGATACGCAGTATTTT
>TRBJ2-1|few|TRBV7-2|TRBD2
CASSLTSGYNEQFF
TGTGCCAGCAGCTTGACTAGCGGCTACAATGAGCAGTTCTTC
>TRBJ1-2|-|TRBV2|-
CASSPRDGNYGYTF
TGTGCCAGCAGTCCCCGGGACGGCAACTATGGCTACACCTTC
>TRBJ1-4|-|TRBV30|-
CAWSELRPGREKLFF
TGTGCCTGGAGTGAGTTGAGACCAGGAAGGGAAAAACTGTTTTTT
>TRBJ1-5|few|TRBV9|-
CASRLDPGPQPQHF
TGTGCCAGCAGGTTAGACCCAGGGCCGCAGCCCCAGCATTTT
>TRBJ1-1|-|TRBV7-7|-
CASSLDRNTEAFF
TGTGCCAGCAGCTTGGACAGGAACACTGAAGCTTTCTTT